Below, one TCR beta chain is given with its context. Its target is unknown. The PCR employed 60 Vbeta primers together with 13 Jbeta primers. Authors' data handling: The authors later counted roughly 77 million unique TCR beta chains, roughly 10 million of them shared. The table came from immunoSEQ multiplex PCR; TCRdb's copy has only in-frame clones and leaves some out. V and J calls and clone size are as listed in that table; D and trimming were resolved from the DNA. The profile shows about 130,000 clones, 83% of them singletons. These data belong to a study of cytomegalovirus exposure and HLA in healthy donors. Study-level information: A preliminary data release comprised tens of millions of unique TCRs obtained from HLA-typed donors. Notes on the study in general: Previously analyzed data showed that most TCR beta V segments were productive at a frequency of about 87% or about 30%.

The sequencing sample was made of PBMCs. The clonotype originates from a woman aged 40 to 50 in good health and CMV-seropositive.

The CDR3 nucleotides are TGTGCCAGCAGTCAGGACAGCCATAACTATGGCTACACCTTC. Translated: CASSQDSHNYGYTF. The V call is TRBV6-1, the J call TRBJ1-2, with D possibly TRBD1 on 6 matching bases. Trimming removed 5 bases from V and 1 base from J, with 11 bases in between. Germline V gene lookup returns CDR1 MNHNS and CDR2 SASEGT. The CDR3 runs 14 residues.